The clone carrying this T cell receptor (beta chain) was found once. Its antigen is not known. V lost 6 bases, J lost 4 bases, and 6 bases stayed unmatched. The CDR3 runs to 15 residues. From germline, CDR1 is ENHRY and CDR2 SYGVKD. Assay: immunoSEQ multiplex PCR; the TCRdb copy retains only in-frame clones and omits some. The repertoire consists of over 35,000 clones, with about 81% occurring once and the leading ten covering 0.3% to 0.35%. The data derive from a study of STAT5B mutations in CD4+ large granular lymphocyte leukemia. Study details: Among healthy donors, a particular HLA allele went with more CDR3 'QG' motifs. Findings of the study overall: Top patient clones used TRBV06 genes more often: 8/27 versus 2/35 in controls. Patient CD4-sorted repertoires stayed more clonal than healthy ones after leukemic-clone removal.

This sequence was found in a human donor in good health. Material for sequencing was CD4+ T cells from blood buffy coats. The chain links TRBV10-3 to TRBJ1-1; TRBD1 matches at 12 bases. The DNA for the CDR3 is TGTGCCATCAGAGGGACAGGGGGCATCGGCACTGAAGCTTTCTTT. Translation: CAIRGTGGIGTEAFF.